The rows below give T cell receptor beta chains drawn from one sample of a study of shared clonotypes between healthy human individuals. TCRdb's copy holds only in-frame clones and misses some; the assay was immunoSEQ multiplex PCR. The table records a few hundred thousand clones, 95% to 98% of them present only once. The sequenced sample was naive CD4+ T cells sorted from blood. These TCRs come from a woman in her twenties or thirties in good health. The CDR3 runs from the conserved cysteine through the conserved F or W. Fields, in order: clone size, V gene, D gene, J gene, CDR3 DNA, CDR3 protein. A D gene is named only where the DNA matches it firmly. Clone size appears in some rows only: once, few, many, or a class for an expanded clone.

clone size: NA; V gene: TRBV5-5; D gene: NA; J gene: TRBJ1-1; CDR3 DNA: TGTGCCAGCAGTTATAATGGGGGGCAGTGGGCTTTCTTT; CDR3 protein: CASSYNGGQWAFF
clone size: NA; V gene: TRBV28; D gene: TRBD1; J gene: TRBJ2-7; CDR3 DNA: TGTGCCAGCAGGCCGACTATGGACAGGGGGCGGGGCGAGCAGTACTTC; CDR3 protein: CASRPTMDRGRGEQYF
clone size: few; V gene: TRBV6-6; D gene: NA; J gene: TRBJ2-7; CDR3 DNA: TGTGCCAGCAGGGCAAGACAGTACCTCTCCTACGAGCAGTACTTC; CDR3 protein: CASRARQYLSYEQYF
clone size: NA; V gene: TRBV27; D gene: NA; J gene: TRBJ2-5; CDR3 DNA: TGTGCCAGCAGTTTTCGGACTCTGGAGACCCAGTACTTC; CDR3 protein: CASSFRTLETQYF
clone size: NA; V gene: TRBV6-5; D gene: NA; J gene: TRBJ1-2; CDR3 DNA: TGTGCCAGCAGTTACCGAAAACGACGGGACTATGGCTACACCTTC; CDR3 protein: CASSYRKRRDYGYTF
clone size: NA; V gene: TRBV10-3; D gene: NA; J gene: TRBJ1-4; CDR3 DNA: TGTGCCATCAGTGAGTCGAGGGAAAAACTGTTTTTT; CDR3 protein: CAISESREKLFF
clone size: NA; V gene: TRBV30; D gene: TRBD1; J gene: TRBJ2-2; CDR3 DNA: TGTGCCTGGAGGGCCGGGACAGTGAACACCGGGGAGCTGTTTTTT; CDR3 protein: CAWRAGTVNTGELFF
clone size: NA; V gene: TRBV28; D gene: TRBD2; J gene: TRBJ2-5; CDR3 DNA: TGTGCCAGCAGTTTAACGGTCCTAGCGGAACAAGAGACCCAGTACTTC; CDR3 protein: CASSLTVLAEQETQYF
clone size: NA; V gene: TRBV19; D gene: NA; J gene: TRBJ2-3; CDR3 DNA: TGTGCCAGTAGTATAGGCGGTAGCACAGATACGCAGTATTTT; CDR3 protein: CASSIGGSTDTQYF
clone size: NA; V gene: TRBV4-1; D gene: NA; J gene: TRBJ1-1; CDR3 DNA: TGCGCCAGCAGCCAAGTCCGAAGCCGTCAAATTATGAACACTGAAGCTTTCTTT; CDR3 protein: CASSQVRSRQIMNTEAFF
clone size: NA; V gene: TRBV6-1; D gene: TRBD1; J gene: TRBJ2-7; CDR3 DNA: TGTGCCAGCAGAGACAGGGCCCAATCCTACGAGCAGTACTTC; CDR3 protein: CASRDRAQSYEQYF
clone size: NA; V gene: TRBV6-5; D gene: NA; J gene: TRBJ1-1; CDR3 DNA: TGTGCCAGCAGTTACCGGACACCCGATGGCACTGAAGCTTTCTTT; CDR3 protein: CASSYRTPDGTEAFF
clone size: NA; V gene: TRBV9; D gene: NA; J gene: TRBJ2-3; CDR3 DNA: TGTGCCAGCAGCGTAGGTGTAACAGATACGCAGTATTTT; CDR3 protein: CASSVGVTDTQYF
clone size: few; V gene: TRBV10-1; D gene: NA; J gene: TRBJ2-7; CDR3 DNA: TGCGCCAGCAGCGGGACCTCGGGAAGTGAGCAGTACTTC; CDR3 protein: CASSGTSGSEQYF
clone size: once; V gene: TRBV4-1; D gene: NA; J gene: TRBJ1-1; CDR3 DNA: TGCGCCAGCAGTCGGGACCCCATCGGCACTGAAGCTTTCTTT; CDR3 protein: CASSRDPIGTEAFF
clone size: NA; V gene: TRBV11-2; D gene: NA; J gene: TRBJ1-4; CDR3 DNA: TGTGCCAGCAGCCCGCACGGTGCAACTAATGAAAAACTGTTTTTT; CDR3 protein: CASSPHGATNEKLFF
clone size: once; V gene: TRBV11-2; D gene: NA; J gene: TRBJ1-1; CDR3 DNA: TGTGCCAGCAGCTTACAGGGCAGGACTGAAGCTTTCTTT; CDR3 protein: CASSLQGRTEAFF
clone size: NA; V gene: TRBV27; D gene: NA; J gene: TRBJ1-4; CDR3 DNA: TGTGCCAGCAGTCGTCTGGGCAGGAATGAAAAACTGTTTTTT; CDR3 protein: CASSRLGRNEKLFF
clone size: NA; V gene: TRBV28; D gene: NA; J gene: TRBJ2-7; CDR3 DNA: TGTGCCAGCAGCCACGGGTCTTCCTACGAGCAGTACTTC; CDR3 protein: CASSHGSSYEQYF
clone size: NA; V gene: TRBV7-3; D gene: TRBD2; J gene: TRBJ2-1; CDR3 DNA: TGTGCCAGCAGCTCTCTAGCGGGAGTCGGAAATGAGCAGTTCTTC; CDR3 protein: CASSSLAGVGNEQFF
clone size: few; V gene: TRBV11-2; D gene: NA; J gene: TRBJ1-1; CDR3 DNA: TGTGCCAGCAGCTTGCAGGGGAACACTGAAGCTTTCTTT; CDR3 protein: CASSLQGNTEAFF
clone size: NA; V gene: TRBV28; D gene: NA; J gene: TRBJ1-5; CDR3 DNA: TGTGCCAGCAGGGCCCCCGGACCTAATCAGCCCCAGCATTTT; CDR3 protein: CASRAPGPNQPQHF
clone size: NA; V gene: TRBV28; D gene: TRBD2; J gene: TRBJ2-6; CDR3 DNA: TGTGCCAGCAGTCCAACAGGAGGGCTAGCGGGAGGGGGTTACGGGGCCAACGTCCTGACTTTC; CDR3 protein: CASSPTGGLAGGGYGANVLTF
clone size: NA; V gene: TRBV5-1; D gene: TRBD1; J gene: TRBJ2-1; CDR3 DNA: TGCGCCAGCAGCTTGGGGGACAGGCCCACGGATGAGCAGTTCTTC; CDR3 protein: CASSLGDRPTDEQFF
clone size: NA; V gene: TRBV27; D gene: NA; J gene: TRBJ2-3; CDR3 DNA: TGTGCCAGCAGTTTCAGACAGTGGGATACGCAGTATTTT; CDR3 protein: CASSFRQWDTQYF
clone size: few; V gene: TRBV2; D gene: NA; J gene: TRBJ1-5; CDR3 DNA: TGTGCCAGCAGTCTGCAGGGGCGCGGCAATCAGCCCCAGCATTTT; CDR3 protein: CASSLQGRGNQPQHF
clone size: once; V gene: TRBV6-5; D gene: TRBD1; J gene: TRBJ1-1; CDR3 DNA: TGTGCCAGCAGTCTGGCCCAGGGGGGAAACACTGAAGCTTTCTTT; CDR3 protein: CASSLAQGGNTEAFF
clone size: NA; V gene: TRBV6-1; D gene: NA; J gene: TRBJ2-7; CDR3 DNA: TGTGCCAGCAGTGCTTCTAGCGCCCTCCCCTACGAGCAGTACTTC; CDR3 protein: CASSASSALPYEQYF
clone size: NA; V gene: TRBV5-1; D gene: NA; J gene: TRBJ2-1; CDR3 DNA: TGCGCCAGCAGCTCGCCGACCCCGTCACCTGGCAATGAGCAGTTCTTC; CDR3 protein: CASSSPTPSPGNEQFF
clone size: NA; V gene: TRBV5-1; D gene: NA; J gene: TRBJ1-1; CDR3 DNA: TGCGCCAGCAGCTTCGGCCGCAACACTGAAGCTTTCTTT; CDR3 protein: CASSFGRNTEAFF
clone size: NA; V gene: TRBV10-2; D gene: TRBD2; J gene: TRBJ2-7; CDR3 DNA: TGCGCCAGCAGTGAGCCCGGACTAGCGGGAAGCTACGAGCAGTACTTC; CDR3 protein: CASSEPGLAGSYEQYF
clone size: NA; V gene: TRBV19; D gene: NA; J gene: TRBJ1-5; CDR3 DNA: TGTGCCAGTAGTGCGGACAGTTTTTTTCGGCCCCAGCATTTT; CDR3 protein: CASSADSFFRPQHF
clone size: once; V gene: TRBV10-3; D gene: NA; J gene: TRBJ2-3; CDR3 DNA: TGTGCCATCAGTGAACATCAAGGTAGCGATACGCAGTATTTT; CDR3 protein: CAISEHQGSDTQYF
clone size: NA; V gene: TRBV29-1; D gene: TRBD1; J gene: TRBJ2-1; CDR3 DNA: TGCAGCGTTGGGCCCGGGACAGGGGTTTTTTTTCGGGACAATGAGCAGTTCTTC; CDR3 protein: CSVGPGTGVFFRDNEQFF
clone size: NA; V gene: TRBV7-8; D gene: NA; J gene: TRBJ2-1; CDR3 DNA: TGTGCCAGCAGCACTCCCGGGACCTTCCGTAGCTCCTACAATGAGCAGTTCTTC; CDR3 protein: CASSTPGTFRSSYNEQFF
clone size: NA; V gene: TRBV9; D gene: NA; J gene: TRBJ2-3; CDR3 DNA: TGTGCCAGCAGCGTAGCTGCGGGATATGCAGGAGATACGCAGTATTTT; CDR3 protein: CASSVAAGYAGDTQYF
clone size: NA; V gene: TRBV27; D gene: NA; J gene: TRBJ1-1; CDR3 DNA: TGTGCCAGCAGTCCCCCACAATGGACTGAAGCTTTCTTT; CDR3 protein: CASSPPQWTEAFF
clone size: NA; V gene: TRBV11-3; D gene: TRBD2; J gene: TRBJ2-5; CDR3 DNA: TGTACCACACTAGCGGGACTCCAAGAGACCCAGTACTTC; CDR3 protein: CTTLAGLQETQYF
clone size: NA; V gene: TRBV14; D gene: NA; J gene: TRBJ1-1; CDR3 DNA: TGTGCCAGCAGCCGCACCCACCTATTAACTCGGAACACTGAAGCTTTCTTT; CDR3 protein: CASSRTHLLTRNTEAFF
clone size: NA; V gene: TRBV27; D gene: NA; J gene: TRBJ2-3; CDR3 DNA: TGTGCCAGCAGTTTAGTGTCCCTATTACGACTTACGCAGTATTTT; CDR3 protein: CASSLVSLLRLTQYF
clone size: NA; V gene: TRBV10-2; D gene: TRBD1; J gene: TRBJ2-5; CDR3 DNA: TGCGCCAGCAGGCTACAGGGGGCGGGGGAGACCCAGTACTTC; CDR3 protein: CASRLQGAGETQYF
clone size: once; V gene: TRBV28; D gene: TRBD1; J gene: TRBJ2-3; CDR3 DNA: TGTGCCAGCAGTCCACTACGACAGGGGGCGCATACAGATACGCAGTATTTT; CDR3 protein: CASSPLRQGAHTDTQYF
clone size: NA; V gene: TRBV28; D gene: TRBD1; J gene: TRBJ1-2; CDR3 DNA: TGTGCCAGCAGTTTCGCATTGATAACCAGGGGGCTCAACTATGGCTACACCTTC; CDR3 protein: CASSFALITRGLNYGYTF
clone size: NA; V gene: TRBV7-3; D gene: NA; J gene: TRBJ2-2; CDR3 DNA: TGTGCCAGCAGCCCAAGGCAGAACGGGGAGCTGTTTTTT; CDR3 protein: CASSPRQNGELFF
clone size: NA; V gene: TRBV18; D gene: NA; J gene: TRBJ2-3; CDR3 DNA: TGTGCCAGCTCACCGGACAGCCGCGCGACAGATACGCAGTATTTT; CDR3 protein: CASSPDSRATDTQYF
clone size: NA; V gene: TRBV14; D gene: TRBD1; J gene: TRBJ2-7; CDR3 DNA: TGTGCCAGCAGCTCTCCCCCCGGGACAGGTGTCTACGAGCAGTACTTC; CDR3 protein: CASSSPPGTGVYEQYF
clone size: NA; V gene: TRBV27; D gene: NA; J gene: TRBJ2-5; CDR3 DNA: TGTGCCAGCAGCCACCCGGGGGTCGAGACCCAGTACTTC; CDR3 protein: CASSHPGVETQYF
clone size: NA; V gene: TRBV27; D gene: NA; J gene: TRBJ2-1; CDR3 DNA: TGTGCCAGCAGTCCCGCGGACCACCGTAGCGGCAATGAGCAGTTCTTC; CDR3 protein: CASSPADHRSGNEQFF
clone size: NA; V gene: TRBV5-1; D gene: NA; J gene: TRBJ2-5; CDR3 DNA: TGCGCCAGCAAACAGCCTTACCAAGAGACCCAGTACTTC; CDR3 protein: CASKQPYQETQYF